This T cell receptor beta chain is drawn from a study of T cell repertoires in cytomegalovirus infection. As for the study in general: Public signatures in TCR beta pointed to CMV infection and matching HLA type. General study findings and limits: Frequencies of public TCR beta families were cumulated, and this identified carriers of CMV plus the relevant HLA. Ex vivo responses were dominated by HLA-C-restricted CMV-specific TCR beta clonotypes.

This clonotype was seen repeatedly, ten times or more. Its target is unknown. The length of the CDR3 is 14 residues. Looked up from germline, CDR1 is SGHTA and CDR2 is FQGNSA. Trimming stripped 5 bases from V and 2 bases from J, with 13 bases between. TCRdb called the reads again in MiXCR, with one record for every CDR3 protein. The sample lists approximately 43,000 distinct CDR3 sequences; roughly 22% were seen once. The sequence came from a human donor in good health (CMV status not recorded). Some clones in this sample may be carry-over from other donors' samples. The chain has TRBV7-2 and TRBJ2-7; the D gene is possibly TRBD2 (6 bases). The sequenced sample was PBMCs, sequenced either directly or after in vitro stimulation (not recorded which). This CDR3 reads CASSPPGGTYEQYF. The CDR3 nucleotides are TGTGCCAGCAGCCCCCCCGGGGGTACCTACGAGCAGTACTTC.